The 2 T cell receptor beta chains listed next were all sequenced from one sample in a study of radiation and T cells in renal cell carcinoma. Assay used: immunoSEQ multiplex PCR; TCRdb lists only in-frame clones, some missing. The sample yields about 140,000 clones, around 78% seen once. Time point of the sample: baseline pretreatment blood. Treatment denoted: 15 Gy SBRT to primary tumor, nephrectomy 4 weeks later. The sequences come from blood, collected from a patient whose treatment included radiotherapy and nephrectomy. The receptors here all came from a woman in her 50s with renal cell carcinoma.

The chain combines TRBV9 with TRBJ2-1, with 11 nucleotides matching TRBD2. There are 19 residues in the CDR3. V shed 0 bases and J 0 bases; nucleotides not matched to a gene: 8. CDR1 SGDLS and CDR2 YYNGEE come from the germline V gene. The CDR3 is CASSVGSSGGFSSYNEQFF. In nucleotides, the CDR3 is TGTGCCAGCAGCGTAGGGTCTAGCGGGGGGTTTAGCTCCTACAATGAGCAGTTCTTC.

The chain recombines TRBV29-1 with TRBJ2-1; D possibly matches TRBD1 or TRBD2 (5 bases each). CDR3 length equals 14 residues. With 7 bases removed from V and 2 bases from J, the gap between germline ends came to 15 bases. Germline V gene data show CDR1 as SQVTM and CDR2 as ANQGSEA. CDR3 DNA sequence: TGCAGCGCACCCAACCCGGGGCCCTACAATGAGCAGTTCTTC. Its translation: CSAPNPGPYNEQFF.